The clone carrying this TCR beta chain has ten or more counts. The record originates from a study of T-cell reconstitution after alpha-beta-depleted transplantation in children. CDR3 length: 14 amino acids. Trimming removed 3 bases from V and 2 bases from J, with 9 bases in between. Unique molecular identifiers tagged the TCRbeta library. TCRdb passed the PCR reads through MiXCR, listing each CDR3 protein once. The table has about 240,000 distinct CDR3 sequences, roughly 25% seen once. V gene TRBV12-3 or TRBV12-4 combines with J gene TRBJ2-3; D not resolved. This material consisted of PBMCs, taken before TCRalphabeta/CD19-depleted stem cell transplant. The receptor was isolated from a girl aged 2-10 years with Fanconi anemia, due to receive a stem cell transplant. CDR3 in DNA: TGTGCCAGCAGTTTTGAGGTCCCCACAGATACGCAGTATTTT. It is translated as CASSFEVPTDTQYF.